One and the same sample provided the 27 T cell receptor beta chains below, sequenced in a study of blood T cell repertoires in COVID-19. TCRdb keeps only in-frame clones here, not all; method: immunoSEQ multiplex PCR. The table has around 170,000 clones, around 77% seen once. The specimen was peripheral blood. The receptor set was obtained from an older man with active or convalescent COVID-19.

The chain uses TRBV5-3 and TRBJ2-7; 13 bases are a match to TRBD2. TRBV5-3 is sorted into the ORF group, with uncertain function. Trimming at V came to 7 bases and at J to 2 bases, leaving 3 bases not matched to a gene. The CDR3 contains 14 residues. The CDR3 nucleotides are TGTGCCAGATGGGGGACTAGCGGGACCTACGAGCAGTACTTC. As protein: CARWGTSGTYEQYF.

The gene calls are TRBV5-6 and TRBJ2-2; 11 bases align to TRBD2. Germline CDR1 SGHDT, CDR2 YYEEEE. V was pared by 0 bases and J by 7 bases, with 8 bases of the junction left unmatched. The CDR3 has 17 residues. CDR3 sequence reads: CASSLVGLAERGGELFF. In nucleotides, the CDR3 is TGTGCCAGCAGCTTGGTGGGACTAGCGGAAAGGGGCGGGGAGCTGTTTTTT. The full variable domain, completed using reference TRBV5-6 and TRBJ2-2, is DAGVTQSPTHLIKTRGQQVTLRCSPKSGHDTVSWYQQALGQGPQFIFQYYEEEERQRGNFPDRFSGHQFPNYSSELNVNALLLGDSALYLCASSLVGLAERGGELFFGEGSRLTVL.

The chain employs TRBV2 and TRBJ2-5; TRBD1 agrees at 7 bases. J was trimmed by 1 base and V by 6 bases; bases with no gene match: 5. The CDR3 has 14 amino acids. Looked up from germline, CDR1 is SNHLY and CDR2 is FYNNEI. DNA of the CDR3: TGTGCCAGCAGGAAGGACAGGTCCCAAGAGACCCAGTACTTC. Its protein is CASRKDRSQETQYF.

This clone was seen only a few times. The junction departs from germline at one end; a sequencing error may be responsible. The chain is built from TRBV2 and TRBJ1-2, with TRBD1 identical over 7 bases. Germline CDR1 reads SNHLY; CDR2 reads FYNNEI. CDR3 length: 11 residues. CDR3 protein: CASSGTGRIVF. In nucleotides, the CDR3 is TGTGCCAGCAGTGGGACAGGTCGAATTGTCTTC.

The chain combines TRBV12-5 with TRBJ2-5, with D possibly being TRBD2 (5 bases). CDR3 length: 15 residues. V was clipped by 3 bases and J by 4 bases, with 15 bases between them. CDR1 is LGHNT, CDR2 FRNRAP, per germline. Here the CDR3 reads CASGLSGIRGETQYF. The CDR3, as DNA: TGTGCTAGTGGTTTATCCGGGATTCGGGGAGAGACCCAGTACTTC.

V usage is TRBV5-1 and J usage is TRBJ1-4, with D possibly being TRBD1 (6 bases). Trimming removed 4 bases at V and 2 bases at J, with 12 bases between. This CDR3 region has 15 residues. Looked up from germline, CDR1 is SGHRS and CDR2 is YFSETQ. CDR3 coding DNA: TGCGCCAGCAGCCAGGGACACTCCACTAATGAAAAACTGTTTTTT. Protein product: CASSQGHSTNEKLFF.

The chain links TRBV9 to TRBJ2-5, with TRBD1 identical over 12 bases. Germline trimming cut 2 bases from V and 5 bases from J; bases unmatched to any gene: 4. CDR3 size: 15 residues. Germline V gives CDR1 SGDLS, CDR2 YYNGEE. CDR3 in amino acids: CASSVGTGGSETQYF. The CDR3 coding sequence is TGTGCCAGCAGCGTCGGGACAGGGGGCTCTGAGACCCAGTACTTC.

The rearrangement links TRBV7-8 to TRBJ2-2, with D maybe TRBD2 (6 bases). The CDR3 extends over 17 amino acids. CDR1 is SGHVS, CDR2 FQNEAQ, per germline. V lost 5 bases, J lost 8 bases, and 24 bases lay in between. The CDR3 region has the DNA TGTGCCAGCAGCCAAACATTGCTTCTTGCCAGCGGGGGGGAGCTGTTTTTT. Protein sequence: CASSQTLLLASGGELFF.

This clone was recorded only once. The chain combines TRBV5-6 with TRBJ2-7; 10 positions agree with TRBD1. The CDR3 has 14 residues. J gave up 3 bases and V 4 bases, and 4 bases lay outside the gene matches. Germline CDR1 reads SGHDT; CDR2 reads YYEEEE. CDR3 nucleotide sequence: TGTGCCAGCAGCGCCGGGACAGGGGACTACGAGCAGTACTTC. Protein: CASSAGTGDYEQYF.

The rearrangement links TRBV5-1 to TRBJ1-5, with 8 bases matching TRBD1. This CDR3 is built from 16 residues. In germline, CDR1 is SGHRS, CDR2 YFSETQ. Germline trimming cut 4 bases from V and 0 bases from J; bases unmatched to any gene: 6. CDR3: CASSTGQGHSNQPQHF. CDR3 in DNA: TGCGCCAGCAGCACCGGACAGGGACATAGCAATCAGCCCCAGCATTTT.

This clone was counted a few times. J is TRBJ2-2 and V is TRBV11-3, with TRBD2 matching 14 bases. V shed 5 bases, J shed 4 bases, and the junction held 6 bases outside the gene matches. Germline CDR1 is SGHNT and CDR2 is YENEEA. The CDR3 is 17 amino acids. DNA for the CDR3: TGTGCCAGCAGCCCTCGGACTAGCGGGAGGAGCACCGGGGAGCTGTTTTTT. This translates into CASSPRTSGRSTGELFF.

CDR3 region: CASSIPRTGGTEAFF. The DNA of the CDR3 is TGTGCCAGTAGTATCCCCCGGACAGGGGGCACTGAAGCTTTCTTT. The chain is built from TRBV19 and TRBJ1-1; 10 bases fit TRBD1. Germline values: CDR1 LNHDA, CDR2 SQIVND (reference sequence). The CDR3 totals 15 residues. After removal of 3 bases from V and 4 bases from J, the junction contained 5 bases not matched to a gene.

The rearrangement uses TRBV9 and TRBJ1-5; D is possibly TRBD1 (5 bases). The germline CDR1 and CDR2 sequences are SGDLS and YYNGEE. The CDR3 is made up of 16 amino acids. Trimming removed 4 bases at V and 7 bases at J, with 21 bases between. DNA of the CDR3: TGTGCCAGCAGCCCATCTTCGACAGCCTACGGGCAGCCCCAGCATTTT. The encoded protein is CASSPSSTAYGQPQHF.

The chain joins TRBV7-2 to TRBJ2-5; 8 bases fit TRBD1. The CDR3 spans 16 residues. Germline CDR1 SGHTA, CDR2 FQGNSA. The trim removed 2 bases at V and 3 bases at J, leaving 8 bases unmatched. The CDR3 DNA sequence: TGTGCCAGCAGCTTATTCTTATCACAGGGGGAAGAGACCCAGTACTTC. Amino acid sequence: CASSLFLSQGEETQYF.

The V and J genes are TRBV7-8 and TRBJ2-7; D is perhaps TRBD2 (6 bases). Trimming left V 1 base short and J 4 bases short, with 14 bases between. The V gene's germline CDR1 is SGHVS and CDR2 FQNEAQ. The CDR3 has 15 amino acids. For the CDR3, the DNA is TGTGCCAGCAGCTTAGAGAGCGGGTCCTATTACGAGCAGTACTTC. It translates to CASSLESGSYYEQYF.

V and J are TRBV30 and TRBJ1-4, with 9 bases fitting TRBD1. This CDR3 is 14 amino acids long. Germline V gene lookup returns CDR1 GTSNPN and CDR2 SVGIG (reference sequence). V shed 2 bases and J 7 bases; nucleotides not matched to a gene: 5. The CDR3 loop reads CAWSYRGLIEKLFF. In DNA, the CDR3 is TGTGCCTGGAGTTACAGGGGGCTGATTGAAAAACTGTTTTTT.

The chain employs TRBV9 and TRBJ1-1; D call uncertain. The length of the CDR3 is 15 residues. Germline CDR1 reads SGDLS; CDR2 reads YYNGEE. V was clipped by 0 bases and J by 1 base, with 10 bases between them. The CDR3, as DNA: TGTGCCAGCAGCGTAGGATCGTCAGGGAACACTGAAGCTTTCTTT. Translation gives CASSVGSSGNTEAFF.

The chain is built from TRBV29-1 and TRBJ2-3; D call uncertain. V was shortened by 4 bases and J by 3 bases, with 8 bases between the two germline ends. Germline V gives CDR1 SQVTM, CDR2 ANQGSEA. The CDR3 is made up of 12 amino acids. The CDR3 DNA follows: TGCAGCGTTGTTCCCAGAACAGATACGCAGTATTTT. Protein: CSVVPRTDTQYF.

The J gene is TRBJ1-2, the V gene TRBV29-1; 11 bases map to TRBD1. The CDR3 length is 15 residues. Trimming at V came to 5 bases and at J to 5 bases, leaving 10 bases not matched to a gene. Germline lookup yields CDR1 SQVTM and CDR2 ANQGSEA. The CDR3 here is CSVLKGTGGIYGYTF. The CDR3 region has the DNA TGCAGCGTTCTGAAGGGGACAGGGGGTATATATGGCTACACCTTC.

V is TRBV18 and J is TRBJ2-6; D may be TRBD1 (5 bases). Germline V gene data show CDR1 as KGHSH and CDR2 as LQKENI. The CDR3 spans 17 residues. Trimming stripped 2 bases from V and 0 bases from J, with 11 bases between. The CDR3 sequence is CASSPRGTTSGANVLTF. CDR3 DNA sequence: TGTGCCAGCTCACCAAGGGGCACTACCTCTGGGGCCAACGTCCTGACTTTC.

This rearrangement joins TRBV19 to TRBJ1-2, with D possibly being TRBD1 (6 bases). The V end lost 3 bases, the J end lost 6 bases, and 11 bases lay between the germline ends. The CDR3 totals 13 residues. CDR1 is LNHDA, CDR2 SQIVND, per germline (reference sequence). CDR3 sequence (DNA): TGTGCCAGTAGTATCGGCAGGGGCAATGGCTACACCTTC. Its protein product is CASSIGRGNGYTF.

This clone was detected only once. This chain joins TRBV4-1 and TRBJ1-4; unclear D gene. The V end lost 4 bases, the J end lost 2 bases, and 8 bases lay between the germline ends. The length of the CDR3 is 14 residues. The germline V gene encodes CDR1 MGHRA and CDR2 YSYEKL. The CDR3 region has the DNA TGCGCCAGCAGCCGAGTAGATACTAATGAAAAACTGTTTTTT. It codes for CASSRVDTNEKLFF.

The gene calls are TRBV4-2 and TRBJ1-6; no clear D. Germline V gene lookup returns CDR1 LGHNA and CDR2 YNFKEQ. Trimming removed 0 bases from V and 10 bases from J, with 16 bases in between. CDR3 length: 16 amino acids. The DNA of the CDR3 is TGTGCCAGCAGCCAAGATAAAGTACAAGAAAACTCACCCCTCCACTTT. It translates to CASSQDKVQENSPLHF.

The chain recombines TRBV18 with TRBJ2-7; 7 positions match TRBD2. The CDR3 runs 18 residues. Unmatched junction bases numbered 17, after V lost 6 bases and J lost 0 bases. Germline CDR1 KGHSH, CDR2 LQKENI. The CDR3 DNA sequence: TGTGCCAGCTCCCTCAGGGCTAGCGGAGGCTCTGTCTCCTACGAGCAGTACTTC. Its protein product is CASSLRASGGSVSYEQYF.

The J gene is TRBJ2-3, the V gene TRBV18; 8 positions agree with TRBD1. This CDR3 has 12 residues. V lost 3 bases and J lost 15; bases outside the gene matches: 8. The V gene's germline CDR1 is KGHSH and CDR2 LQKENI. In DNA, the CDR3 is TGTGCCAGCTCACCCGGACAGGGTCGAGTCTATTTT. This gives the protein CASSPGQGRVYF.

This clone was seen a few times. This chain connects TRBV7-8 to TRBJ2-7, with D perhaps TRBD1 (5 bases). The CDR3 extends over 13 amino acids. V was pared by 1 base and J by 2 bases, with 6 bases between. Germline values: CDR1 SGHVS, CDR2 FQNEAQ. The CDR3 loop is CASSLVQAYEQYF. The CDR3 nucleotides read TGTGCCAGCAGCTTAGTACAGGCCTACGAGCAGTACTTC.

The rearrangement uses TRBV7-2 and TRBJ2-5; TRBD1 agrees at 7 bases. CDR3 size: 15 residues. Germline V lookup: CDR1 SGHTA, CDR2 FQGNSA. V shed 4 bases, J shed 5 bases, and the junction held 10 bases outside the gene matches. Here the CDR3 DNA reads TGTGCCAGCAGCTCAACAGGGGCAGGGATGGAGACCCAGTACTTC. Translation: CASSSTGAGMETQYF.